The 13 T cell receptor beta chains listed next were all sequenced from one sample in a study of shared clonotypes between healthy human individuals. Method: immunoSEQ multiplex PCR; TCRdb's copy keeps in-frame clones and lacks some. The repertoire holds approximately 2,200,000 clones, with 85% to 95% as singletons. Positively selected for CCR7, the CD45RO-negative cells used as naive CD8 cells excluded terminally differentiated effector memory CD45RA+ cells. The specimen sequenced was naive CD8+ T cells from PBMCs. The receptor set was obtained from a young man in good health. Some clones in this sample may be carry-over from other donors' samples.

The chain employs TRBV13 and TRBJ2-7; 9 bases are shared with TRBD1. The J segment lost 6 bases and the V segment lost 7 bases, leaving 10 bases of the junction unmatched. The V gene's germline CDR1 is PRHDT and CDR2 FYEKMQ (reference sequence). There are 14 residues in the CDR3. CDR3 region: CASTADRGPLEQYF. The CDR3 DNA reads as TGTGCCAGCACCGCGGACAGGGGCCCTCTCGAGCAGTACTTC.

V gene TRBV9 combines with J gene TRBJ2-3; weak D call: TRBD1 (7 bases). This CDR3 has 19 residues. The ends were cut back, 0 bases at V and 2 bases at J, with 22 bases in the middle. The germline gives CDR1 SGDLS, CDR2 YYNGEE. CDR3 in amino acids: CASSVAVDREASNTDTQYF. CDR3 nucleotides: TGTGCCAGCAGCGTAGCGGTAGACAGGGAGGCATCTAACACAGATACGCAGTATTTT. The full variable domain, completed using reference TRBV9 and TRBJ2-3, is DSGVTQTPKHLITATGQRVTLRCSPRSGDLSVYWYQQSLDQGLQFLIQYYNGEERAKGNILERFSAQQFPDLHSELNLSSLELGDSALYFCASSVAVDREASNTDTQYFGPGTRLTVL.

This clone was counted a few times. The chain links TRBV7-9 to TRBJ1-1, with 8 bases matching TRBD1. The CDR3 has 15 residues. The germline V gene encodes CDR1 SEHNR and CDR2 FQNEAQ (reference sequence). Trimming at V came to 3 bases and at J to 3 bases, leaving 6 bases not matched to a gene. CDR3 bases: TGTGCCAGCAGCTTTGGAAGACAGGGGTACACTGAAGCTTTCTTT. Protein: CASSFGRQGYTEAFF.

V usage is TRBV11-2 and J usage is TRBJ1-4; 8 positions agree with TRBD1. The CDR3 totals 16 residues. The J segment lost 6 bases and the V segment lost 4 bases, leaving 10 bases of the junction unmatched. The germline CDR1 and CDR2 sequences are SGHAT and FQNNGV. The CDR3 nucleotides are TGTGCCAGCAGCTCGACCGACAGGGGATACGATGAAAAACTGTTTTTT. This encodes CASSSTDRGYDEKLFF. Full variable domain (rest looked up from reference TRBV11-2 and TRBJ1-4): EAGVAQSPRYKIIEKRQSVAFWCNPISGHATLYWYQQILGQGPKLLIQFQNNGVVDDSQLPKDRFSAERLKGVDSTLKIQPAKLEDSAVYLCASSSTDRGYDEKLFFGSGTQLSVL.

The chain links TRBV5-1 to TRBJ2-7; 7 nucleotides agree with TRBD1. CDR3 length: 17 residues. Germline assignment: CDR1 SGHRS and CDR2 YFSETQ. V shed 2 bases and J 0 bases; nucleotides not matched to a gene: 11. The CDR3 DNA reads TGCGCCAGCAGCTTTGACCCGGGACAGACAAACTCCTACGAGCAGTACTTC. Translation: CASSFDPGQTNSYEQYF.

The J gene is TRBJ1-1, the V gene TRBV10-3; D unclear. The CDR3 sequence is 13 residues long. CDR1 and CDR2 from the germline V gene are ENHRY and SYGVKD. V was pared by 5 bases and J by 0 bases, with 7 bases between. DNA of the CDR3: TGTGCCATCAGTCCAGGACTGAACACTGAAGCTTTCTTT. This translates into CAISPGLNTEAFF.

The chain couples TRBV4-1 to TRBJ2-3; D gene unclear. V lost 1 base and J 4 bases, leaving 12 bases between the germline ends. The CDR3 has 15 amino acids. CDR1 and CDR2 from the germline V gene are MGHRA and YSYEKL. The DNA for the CDR3 is TGCGCCAGCAGCCAAGCCCGGGTAGGAGCAGATACGCAGTATTTT. This translates into CASSQARVGADTQYF.

A word on this clone: This sample also contains other DNA sequences that code for the same CDR3. The V and J genes are TRBV6-5 and TRBJ2-1, with D perhaps TRBD1 (6 bases). The germline gives CDR1 MNHEY, CDR2 SVGAGI. Trimming removed 4 bases at V and 2 bases at J, with 12 bases between. CDR3 length: 15 amino acids. The CDR3 DNA follows: TGTGCCAGCAGTTTACTTGCAGGGGCCTACAATGAGCAGTTCTTC. The encoded protein is CASSLLAGAYNEQFF.

This clone was observed a handful of times. This chain joins TRBV14 and TRBJ1-1; D unresolved. Germline loops: CDR1 SGHDN, CDR2 FVKESK. Trimming removed 1 base at V and 3 bases at J, with 9 bases between. The CDR3 loop spans 14 amino acids. CDR3 protein: CASSQVLGDTEAFF. The CDR3 DNA is TGTGCCAGCAGCCAAGTCCTCGGAGACACTGAAGCTTTCTTT.

This sequence joins TRBV7-8 and TRBJ2-1; perhaps TRBD2 as D (5 bases). The CDR3 is 15 residues long. The germline V and J ends were trimmed by 4 bases and 8 bases, with 18 bases remaining between them. The germline V gene has CDR1 SGHVS and CDR2 FQNEAQ. The CDR3 sequence: CASSSLRLSSDEQFF. Here the CDR3 DNA reads TGTGCCAGCAGCTCCTTGAGACTAAGTTCCGATGAGCAGTTCTTC.

V is TRBV28 and J is TRBJ2-7, with 11 bases lining up with TRBD1. This CDR3 has 17 residues. The germline V gene has CDR1 MDHEN and CDR2 SYDVKM. V shed 5 bases and J 0 bases; nucleotides not matched to a gene: 9. This chain's CDR3 is CASSLPRDRGDSYEQYF. CDR3 coding DNA: TGTGCCAGCAGTCTACCGAGGGACAGGGGGGACTCCTACGAGCAGTACTTC.

This clone has just a few counts. V usage is TRBV6-1 and J usage is TRBJ1-5; D not certain. CDR1 MNHNS and CDR2 SASEGT come from the germline V gene. CDR3 length: 13 amino acids. Trimming left V 4 bases short and J 6 bases short, with 10 bases between. This CDR3 reads CASSVSVRQPQHF. The CDR3 DNA sequence: TGTGCCAGCAGTGTTTCTGTGCGTCAGCCCCAGCATTTT.

The chain couples TRBV5-5 to TRBJ2-7; 8 positions match TRBD1. Losses at the gene ends were 0 bases for V and 3 bases for J; bases not matched to a gene: 5. CDR3 length equals 15 residues. Looked up from germline, CDR1 is SGHKS and CDR2 is YYEKEE (reference sequence). CDR3 protein: CASSLVQGAFYEQYF. CDR3 DNA sequence: TGTGCCAGCAGCTTGGTTCAGGGGGCGTTCTACGAGCAGTACTTC.